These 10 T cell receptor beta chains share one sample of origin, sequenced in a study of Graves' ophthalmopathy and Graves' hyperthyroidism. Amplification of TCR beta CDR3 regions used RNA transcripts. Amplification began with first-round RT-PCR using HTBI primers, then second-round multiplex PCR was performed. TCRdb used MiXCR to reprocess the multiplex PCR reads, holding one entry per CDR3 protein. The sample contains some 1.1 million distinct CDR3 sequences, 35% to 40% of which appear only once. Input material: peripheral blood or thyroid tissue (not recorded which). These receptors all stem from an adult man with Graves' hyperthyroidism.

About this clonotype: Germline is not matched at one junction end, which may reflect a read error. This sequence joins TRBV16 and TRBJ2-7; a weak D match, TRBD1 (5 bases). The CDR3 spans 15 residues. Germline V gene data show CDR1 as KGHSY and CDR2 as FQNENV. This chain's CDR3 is CASSLPARASYEQCF. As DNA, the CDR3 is TGTGCCAGCAGCCTTCCCGCCAGGGCCTCCTACGAGCAGTGCTTC.

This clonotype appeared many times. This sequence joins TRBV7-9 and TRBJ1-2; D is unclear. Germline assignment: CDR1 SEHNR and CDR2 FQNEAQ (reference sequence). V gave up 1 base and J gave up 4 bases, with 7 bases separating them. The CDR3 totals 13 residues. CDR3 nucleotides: TGTGCCAGCAGCTTAGTATACTCCTATGGCTACACCTTC. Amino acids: CASSLVYSYGYTF.

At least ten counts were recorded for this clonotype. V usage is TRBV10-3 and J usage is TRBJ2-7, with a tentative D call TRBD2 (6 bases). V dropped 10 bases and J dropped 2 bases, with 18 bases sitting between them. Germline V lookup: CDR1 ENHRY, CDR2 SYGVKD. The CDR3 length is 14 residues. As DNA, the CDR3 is TGTGCCACACAGGTCCGGGACTGGCCCTACGAGCAGTACTTC. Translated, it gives CATQVRDWPYEQYF.

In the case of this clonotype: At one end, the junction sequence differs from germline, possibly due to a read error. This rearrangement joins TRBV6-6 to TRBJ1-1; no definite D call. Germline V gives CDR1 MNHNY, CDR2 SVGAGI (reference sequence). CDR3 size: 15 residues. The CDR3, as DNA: TGTACCAGCAGTTACGACTCGCGAGGGAACACTGAAGCTTTCTTT. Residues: CTSSYDSRGNTEAFF.

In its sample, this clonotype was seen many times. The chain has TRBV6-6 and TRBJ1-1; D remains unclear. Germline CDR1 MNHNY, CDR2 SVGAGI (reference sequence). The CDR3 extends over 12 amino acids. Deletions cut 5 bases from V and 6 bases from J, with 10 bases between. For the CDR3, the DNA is TGTGCCAGCAGTATCGGCGTTTCTGAAGCTTTCTTT. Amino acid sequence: CASSIGVSEAFF.

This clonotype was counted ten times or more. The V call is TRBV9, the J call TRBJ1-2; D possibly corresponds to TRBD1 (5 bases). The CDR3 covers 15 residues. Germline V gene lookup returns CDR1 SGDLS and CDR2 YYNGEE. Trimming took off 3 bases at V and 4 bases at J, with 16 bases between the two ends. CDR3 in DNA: TGTGCCAGCAGCGAGGCCGGACAATCGTTCTATGGCTACACCTTC. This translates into CASSEAGQSFYGYTF.

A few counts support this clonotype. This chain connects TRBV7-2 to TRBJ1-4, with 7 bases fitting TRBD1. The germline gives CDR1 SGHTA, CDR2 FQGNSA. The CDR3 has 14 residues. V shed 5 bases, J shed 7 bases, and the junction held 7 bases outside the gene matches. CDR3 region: CASSAEGQSEKLFF. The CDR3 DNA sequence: TGTGCCAGCAGCGCAGAGGGACAGAGTGAAAAACTGTTTTTT. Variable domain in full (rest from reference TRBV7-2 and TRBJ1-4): GAGVSQSPSNKVTEKGKDVELRCDPISGHTALYWYRQSLGQGLEFLIYFQGNSAPDKSGLPSDRFSAERTGGSVSTLTIQRTQQEDSAVYLCASSAEGQSEKLFFGSGTQLSVL.

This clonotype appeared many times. The CDR3 spells CAISESSGRGQYYEQYF. The CDR3 DNA reads as TGTGCCATCAGTGAGTCGAGCGGGAGGGGACAATACTACGAGCAGTACTTC. This chain links TRBV10-3 with TRBJ2-7; 10 bases align to TRBD2. Germline V gives CDR1 ENHRY, CDR2 SYGVKD. The J segment lost 3 bases and the V segment lost 0 bases, leaving 8 bases of the junction unmatched. CDR3 size: 17 residues.

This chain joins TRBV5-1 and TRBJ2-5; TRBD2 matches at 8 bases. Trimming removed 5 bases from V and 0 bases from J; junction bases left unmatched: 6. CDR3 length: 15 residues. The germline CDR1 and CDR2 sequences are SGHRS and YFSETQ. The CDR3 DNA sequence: TGCGCCAGCAGGAATATAGCGGGGTACCAAGAGACCCAGTACTTC. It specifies CASRNIAGYQETQYF. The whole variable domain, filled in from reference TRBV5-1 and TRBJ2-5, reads KAGVTQTPRYLIKTRGQQVTLSCSPISGHRSVSWYQQTPGQGLQFLFEYFSETQRNKGNFPGRFSGRQFSNSRSEMNVSTLELGDSALYLCASRNIAGYQETQYFGPGTRLLVL.

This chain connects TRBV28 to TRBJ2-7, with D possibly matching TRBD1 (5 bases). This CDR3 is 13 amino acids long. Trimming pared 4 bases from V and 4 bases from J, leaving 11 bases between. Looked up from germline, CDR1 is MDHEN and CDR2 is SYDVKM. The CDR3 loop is CASSSRQKYEQYF. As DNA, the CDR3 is TGTGCCAGCAGTTCGAGACAGAAGTACGAGCAGTACTTC.